These T cell receptor beta chains were read from a single sample in a study of blood T cell repertoires in COVID-19. Assay: immunoSEQ multiplex PCR; the TCRdb copy retains only in-frame clones and omits some. The sample shows fewer than 100,000 clones, approximately 90% of them seen only once. Material for sequencing was peripheral blood. The receptors derive from a human donor in a cohort sampled during active COVID-19. Both conserved end residues are part of each CDR3. D genes are given only for firm matches. Rows may omit the clone size; those that give it use once, few, many or a size class.

V gene,J gene,D gene,clone size,CDR3 DNA,CDR3 protein
TRBV5-8,TRBJ1-1,TRBD1,-,TGTGCCAGCAGCTCGGGACAGCTTTTGAACACTGAAGCTTTCTTT,CASSSGQLLNTEAFF
TRBV9,TRBJ2-3,-,-,TGTGCCAGCCAGGGTTCTAGCACAGATACGCAGTATTTT,CASQGSSTDTQYF
TRBV11-2,TRBJ2-7,TRBD2,-,TGTGCCAGCAGCTTAAGACTAGCGGGGGGCCAGCAGTACTTC,CASSLRLAGGQQYF
TRBV7-2,TRBJ2-1,TRBD1,-,TGTGCCAGCAATACCGGGACAGCTGGCTACAATGAGCAGTTCTTC,CASNTGTAGYNEQFF
TRBV4-3,TRBJ1-2,-,-,TGCGCCAGCAGCCAAGACAGGGTTGTCGGCTATGGCTACACCTTC,CASSQDRVVGYGYTF
TRBV7-8,TRBJ2-7,-,once,TGTGCCAGCAGCTTAGAGGCAGGCTCCTACGAGCAGTACTTC,CASSLEAGSYEQYF
TRBV30,TRBJ2-2,-,-,TGTGCCTGGAGTGAGAGCGGCGGGGAGCTGTTTTTT,CAWSESGGELFF
TRBV30,TRBJ2-5,-,-,TGTGCCTGGGCTGGGGGGGCCGTAGAGACCCAGTACTTC,CAWAGGAVETQYF
TRBV19,TRBJ2-7,-,-,TGTGCCAGTAGTCCCGGGGGTCGGCACGAGCAGTACTTC,CASSPGGRHEQYF
TRBV10-2,TRBJ1-1,-,-,TGCGCCAGCAGTGAGAGCGGCAAGAACACTGAAGCTTTCTTT,CASSESGKNTEAFF
TRBV2,TRBJ1-2,TRBD1,-,TGTGCCAGCATTCCTCAGGGGGGCTATGGCTACACCTTC,CASIPQGGYGYTF
TRBV18,TRBJ2-2,TRBD1,-,TGTGCCAGCTCACCCCGGACAGGGGCCACCGGGGAGCTGTTTTTT,CASSPRTGATGELFF
TRBV3-1/TRBV3-2,TRBJ1-5,-,once,TGTGCCAGCTCGCCAGGGTCGAATCAGCCCCAGCATTTT,CASSPGSNQPQHF
TRBV5-4,TRBJ2-3,-,-,TGTGCCAGCAGCCCGGGTGCTCTGGATACGCAGTATTTT,CASSPGALDTQYF
TRBV12-3/TRBV12-4,TRBJ1-2,-,-,TGTGCCAGCAGGGGGGGGATCGGCTACACCTTC,CASRGGIGYTF
TRBV3-1/TRBV3-2,TRBJ2-1,-,-,TGTGCCAGCTCCTCCGGCAGGGTGTCCTACAATGAGCAGTTCTTC,CASSSGRVSYNEQFF
TRBV28,TRBJ2-2,-,once,TGTGCCAGCAGTCCCCCAGGGGCGCGTAACGGGGAGCTGTTTTTT,CASSPPGARNGELFF
TRBV19,TRBJ2-3,TRBD1,-,TGTGCCAGTCTCCGGGACAGGGCTAGCACAGATACGCAGTATTTT,CASLRDRASTDTQYF
TRBV7-6,TRBJ1-2,-,once,TGTGCCAGCAGCTTAGTTTCAGGGGCGAACTATGGCTACACCTTC,CASSLVSGANYGYTF
TRBV5-6,TRBJ1-1,TRBD1,-,TGTGCCAGCAGCCAACCTTCTAGGGGGCCGTTGGTGAACACTGAAGCTTTCTTT,CASSQPSRGPLVNTEAFF
TRBV12-3/TRBV12-4,TRBJ2-7,TRBD2,-,TGTGCCAGCAGTTGGACTAGCACCTACGAGCAGTACTTC,CASSWTSTYEQYF
TRBV5-1,TRBJ2-7,TRBD1,-,TGCGCCAGCAGCCCCGGGGACAGTGACCACGAGCAGTACTTC,CASSPGDSDHEQYF
TRBV18,TRBJ1-1,-,-,TGTGCCAGCTCACGTGCAGGTGGAATGAACACTGAAGCTTTCTTT,CASSRAGGMNTEAFF
TRBV10-3,TRBJ2-1,TRBD1,-,TGTGCCATCAGTGAGTCGGGGACAGCCTTTTCCAATGAGCAGTTCTTC,CAISESGTAFSNEQFF
TRBV5-1,TRBJ2-3,-,-,TGCGCCAGCACGTTCGTGCAGGGAGATACGCAGTATTTT,CASTFVQGDTQYF
TRBV5-6,TRBJ2-4,TRBD2,-,TGTGCCAGCAGCCGGGGGGAGGCCCTGGACATTCAGTACTTC,CASSRGEALDIQYF
TRBV6-6,TRBJ2-2,-,-,TGTGCCAGCAGCCGAGGGCGGGGTACCGGGGAGCTGTTTTTT,CASSRGRGTGELFF
TRBV6-5,TRBJ2-2,TRBD1,-,TGTGCCAGCAGTTACGGACAGGGGCCCACGTCCGGGGAGCTGTTTTTT,CASSYGQGPTSGELFF
TRBV5-8,TRBJ2-1,TRBD1,once,TGTGCCAGCAGCGAGCGGACAGGGGCCCCAGCCATCAATGAGCAGTTCTTC,CASSERTGAPAINEQFF
TRBV5-8,TRBJ2-2,-,-,TGTGCCAGCAGCGGCCGAAGCCCCCGGGACACCGGGGAGCTGTTTTTT,CASSGRSPRDTGELFF
TRBV2,TRBJ1-1,-,-,TGTGCCAGGTATGACAGGACAAAGCTGATAAACACTGAAGCTTTCTTT,CARYDRTKLINTEAFF
TRBV18,TRBJ1-3,TRBD1,-,TGTGCCAGCTCAACTAGGACAGGGCGCCTGAGCTCTGGAAACACCATATATTTT,CASSTRTGRLSSGNTIYF
TRBV11-2,TRBJ1-2,-,-,TGTGCCAGCAGCGAACCCGACAGAACCCGTCGGGTCCATGGCTACACCTTC,CASSEPDRTRRVHGYTF
TRBV6-6,TRBJ2-2,TRBD1,-,TGTGCCAGCAGTCCCGAACAGGGGGCGCGGAACACCGGGGAGCTGTTTTTT,CASSPEQGARNTGELFF
TRBV6-6,TRBJ1-2,-,-,TGTGCCAGCGGAGAGGGGGAGTATGGCTACACCTTC,CASGEGEYGYTF
TRBV30,TRBJ2-1,-,-,TGTGCCTGGAGTACGACACCGATCTATGAGCAGTTCTTC,CAWSTTPIYEQFF